This is a list of T cell receptor beta chains from one sample in a study of T cells in localized non-small cell lung cancer. Clones were read by immunoSEQ multiplex PCR, and TCRdb kept only the in-frame ones, dropping some. This sample yields about 5,400 clones, of which 35% are seen a single time; 8.2% belongs to the top ten. Source: lung tumor tissue, taken before any cancer treatment. All receptors derive from a male donor aged 60 or older with stage I squamous cell lung carcinoma. Both conserved end residues are part of each CDR3. Fields, in order: D gene, J gene, V gene, clone size, CDR3 DNA, CDR3 protein. A D gene is named only where the DNA matches it firmly. Clone size is shown for a subset of rows, as once, few, many or a class of expanded clone.

- TRBJ1-1 TRBV30 - TGTGCCTGGAGTGTAGCGAGGCTTCTGATGAACACTGAAGCTTTCTTT CAWSVARLLMNTEAFF
- TRBJ2-1 TRBV4-1 - TGCGCCAGCAGCCAAGCGTCGCTCTATGAGCAGTTCTTC CASSQASLYEQFF
- TRBJ1-6 TRBV6-1 few TGTGCCAGCAGTGAAGATACTGTCCTACCCCTCCACTTT CASSEDTVLPLHF
- TRBJ1-5 TRBV19 medium-sized TGTGCCAGTAAGCCAGTAAATCAGCCCCAGCATTTT CASKPVNQPQHF
- TRBJ1-5 TRBV30 - TGTGCCTGGAGTGTTGGGGGCGCCTCGGGTCAGCCCCAGCATTTT CAWSVGGASGQPQHF
- TRBJ2-1 TRBV15 - TGTGCCACCAGCAGAGATCCAGGGAGTAGGTCAGGTGAGCAGTTCTTC CATSRDPGSRSGEQFF
TRBD2 TRBJ2-2 TRBV4-1 - TGCGCCAGCAGCCAATGGGGGACTAGCGGCACCGGGGAGCTGTTTTTT CASSQWGTSGTGELFF
- TRBJ2-3 TRBV29-1 - TGCAGCGTTGAAGGGACAGCAGATACGCAGTATTTT CSVEGTADTQYF
- TRBJ1-6 TRBV7-2 few TGTGCCAGCAGCCCTCAGACAGGCCAACTCCTCCACTTT CASSPQTGQLLHF
- TRBJ1-5 TRBV19 - TGTGCCAGTAGTTTGGGCGGTGGTGGCAATCAGCCCCAGCATTTT CASSLGGGGNQPQHF
- TRBJ1-1 TRBV6-8 medium-sized TGTGCCAGCAGTTACGAGGGCATGAACACTGAAGCTTTCTTT CASSYEGMNTEAFF
- TRBJ1-1 TRBV28 - TGTGCCAGCAGTTTACAAACGGGAACGAACACTGAAGCTTTCTTT CASSLQTGTNTEAFF
- TRBJ2-1 TRBV6-8 - TGTGCCAGCAGTTACTCTAGATACAATGAGCAGTTCTTC CASSYSRYNEQFF
- TRBJ2-2 TRBV14 - TGTGCCAGCAGCCACGGAGGGGCCGGGGAGCTGTTTTTT CASSHGGAGELFF
- TRBJ2-5 TRBV9 - TGTGCCAGCAGCGGGCGAGACCAAGAGACCCAGTACTTC CASSGRDQETQYF
- TRBJ1-3 TRBV4-1 medium-sized TGCGCCAGCAGCCAAGACTTTGGAAACACCATATATTTT CASSQDFGNTIYF
- TRBJ1-5 TRBV19 - TGTGCCAGTAGCACATACGGTAGCAATCAGCCCCAGCATTTT CASSTYGSNQPQHF
TRBD1 TRBJ1-5 TRBV9 - TGTGCCAGCAGCGTTGGACAGGCGTTCAATCAGCCCCAGCATTTT CASSVGQAFNQPQHF
TRBD1 TRBJ1-1 TRBV6-8 - TGTGCCATCAGAAAAGGACAGGGTCGGAATGAAGCTTTCTTT CAIRKGQGRNEAFF
TRBD2 TRBJ2-7 TRBV18 - TGTGCCAGCTCACCATCAGGACTAGCCGGAGGAGTCAACGAGCAGTACTTC CASSPSGLAGGVNEQYF
TRBD1 TRBJ2-7 TRBV9 medium-sized TGTGCCAGCACCACAGGACAGGGACCCTACGAGCAGTACTTC CASTTGQGPYEQYF
- TRBJ2-5 TRBV6-8 - TGTGCCAGCAGTTCGGTTTCAACGGAGACCCAGTACTTC CASSSVSTETQYF
- TRBJ2-5 TRBV9 few TGTGCCAGCAGCGCCGGGCTGTCCCAAGAGACCCAGTACTTC CASSAGLSQETQYF
- TRBJ1-5 TRBV30 few TGTGCCTGGAGCGGGGGCCGGAATCAGCCCCAGCATTTT CAWSGGRNQPQHF
- TRBJ1-3 TRBV6-8 - TGTGCCAGCAGTGACTCCTGGGACTCTGGAAACACCATATATTTT CASSDSWDSGNTIYF
- TRBJ2-3 TRBV6-7 few TGTGCCAGCAGTTACCAAGTGGGGCTTCCCGATACGCAGTATTTT CASSYQVGLPDTQYF
- TRBJ1-1 TRBV30 few TGTGCCTGGAGTGTACAAATGAACACTGAAGCTTTCTTT CAWSVQMNTEAFF
TRBD1 TRBJ1-2 TRBV6-8 medium-sized TGTGCCAGCAGTTCGCTAGGGGGCCAAGGCTACACCTTC CASSSLGGQGYTF
- TRBJ1-5 TRBV15 few TGTGCCACCAGCAGTCTTTGGGGCAGCAATCAGCCCCAGCATTTT CATSSLWGSNQPQHF
- TRBJ2-2 TRBV6-8 - TGTGCCAGCACCTCCGGATTTGCCGGGGAGCTGTTTTTT CASTSGFAGELFF
- TRBJ1-2 TRBV16 - TGTGCCAGCAGCCTAGGCTATAACTATGGCTACACCTTC CASSLGYNYGYTF
TRBD1 TRBJ1-1 TRBV11-3 medium-sized TGTGCCAGCAGCCGACAGGGTTGGAACACTGAAGCTTTCTTT CASSRQGWNTEAFF
- TRBJ1-1 TRBV29-1 - TGCAGCGTCGGGCTTGTGGAAAACACTGAAGCTTTCTTT CSVGLVENTEAFF
- TRBJ2-1 TRBV11-3 few TGTGCCAGCAGCAGTAGCCAGTCTGCCTACAATGAGCAGTTCTTC CASSSSQSAYNEQFF
TRBD1 TRBJ2-3 TRBV6-8 - TGTGCCATCAGTAAGACAGGGTCTGGCACAGATACGCAGTATTTT CAISKTGSGTDTQYF
TRBD1 TRBJ2-6 TRBV6-8 few TGTGCCAGCAGTGAGAAGACAGGGTCTGGGGCCAACGTCCTGACTTTC CASSEKTGSGANVLTF
- TRBJ1-2 TRBV6-8 few TGTGCCAGCAGTGTAGCAGGGGACTATGGCTACACCTTC CASSVAGDYGYTF
TRBD1 TRBJ1-6 TRBV5-1 - TGCGCCAGCAGCTTGACAGGGGACCGTGAGGATTCACCCCTCCACTTT CASSLTGDREDSPLHF